The 29 T cell receptor beta chains below come from one sample, sequenced in a study of early T cells in non-severe SARS-CoV-2 infection. TCRdb redid the calling of the 5' RACE reads with MiXCR, one entry per CDR3 protein. The data contain some 77,000 distinct CDR3 sequences, 10% to 15% of them seen just once; the ten biggest clones take up around a sixth. This material consisted of whole blood, taken at baseline. These receptors originate from an adult who was a healthcare worker with PCR-confirmed SARS-CoV-2 infection or an uninfected control (not recorded which). The donor label of this sample is uncertain.

This clonotype was counted at least ten times. The chain employs TRBV12-3 or TRBV12-4 and TRBJ2-7; D is uncertain. Trimming cost V 5 bases and J 4 bases, with 12 bases left between them. The CDR3 spans 13 residues. The CDR3 loop is CASSPRYRYEQYF. CDR3 nucleotides: TGTGCCAGCAGTCCGCGGTACCGATACGAGCAGTACTTC.

This clonotype was seen a few times. The rearrangement links TRBV29-1 to TRBJ1-5; TRBD1 matches 9 bases. The CDR3 totals 12 residues. The V segment lost 6 bases and the J segment 5 bases; nucleotides outside the gene matches: 2. Germline lookup yields CDR1 SQVTM and CDR2 ANQGSEA. As DNA, the CDR3 is TGCAGCGTAGGACAGGGGCATCAGCCCCAGCATTTT. Translation gives CSVGQGHQPQHF.

This clonotype was observed a handful of times. V is TRBV6-4 and J is TRBJ2-1; 8 nucleotides align to TRBD1. CDR1 and CDR2 (germline): MRHNA, SNTAGT. CDR3 length: 15 amino acids. The J segment lost 4 bases and the V segment lost 5 bases, leaving 7 bases of the junction unmatched. CDR3 DNA sequence: TGTGCCAGCAGTCTCACGACAGGGGCTTACAATGAGCAGTTCTTC. This sequence encodes CASSLTTGAYNEQFF.

This clonotype came up a few times. This rearrangement joins TRBV5-1 to TRBJ2-5; D is perhaps TRBD2 (6 bases). The CDR3 totals 16 residues. Germline CDR1 SGHRS, CDR2 YFSETQ. V lost 0 bases to trimming and J lost 6 bases, with 18 bases between them. The CDR3 protein is CASSLAEAGRGKTQYF. CDR3 bases: TGCGCCAGCAGCTTGGCCGAGGCCGGGCGGGGCAAGACCCAGTACTTC.

Many counts were recorded for this clonotype. This sequence joins TRBV7-6 and TRBJ1-1, with D tentatively TRBD1 (5 bases). The CDR3 length is 13 residues. Per the germline V gene, CDR1 is SGHVS and CDR2 is FNYEAQ. Trimming pared 8 bases from V and 1 base from J, leaving 11 bases between. CDR3 sequence (DNA): TGTGCCAGCGGCGGACAACCGAACACTGAAGCTTTCTTT. This gives the protein CASGGQPNTEAFF.

At least ten counts were recorded for this clonotype. The chain carries TRBV7-2 and TRBJ2-5; 7 bases match TRBD2. CDR1 is SGHTA, CDR2 FQGNSA, per germline. The V segment lost 3 bases and the J segment 5 bases; nucleotides outside the gene matches: 9. The CDR3 is made up of 15 amino acids. CDR3 nucleotides: TGTGCCAGCAGCTTCACAAGCGGGGCTTCGGAGACCCAGTACTTC. It translates to CASSFTSGASETQYF.

There are a few counts of this clonotype. V usage is TRBV29-1 and J usage is TRBJ2-1; either TRBD1 or TRBD2 may supply D (6 bases each). Between the trimmed V and J ends, which lost 7 bases and 4 bases, there was a span of 14 bases. The CDR3 is made up of 13 amino acids. CDR1 and CDR2 from the germline V gene are SQVTM and ANQGSEA. Here the CDR3 reads CSAPRGPYNEQFF. The CDR3 DNA reads as TGCAGCGCACCCCGGGGGCCTTACAATGAGCAGTTCTTC.

This chain links TRBV7-2 with TRBJ1-6, with D possibly matching TRBD1 (5 bases). Germline V gives CDR1 SGHTA, CDR2 FQGNSA. V lost 1 base, J lost 7 bases, and 11 bases lay in between. CDR3 length: 15 residues. CDR3 DNA sequence: TGTGCCAGCAGCTTAGGACAGCCGATAAATTCACCCCTCCACTTT. It is translated as CASSLGQPINSPLHF.

This clonotype showed up many times. The gene calls are TRBV5-5 and TRBJ1-1, with D possibly matching TRBD1 (5 bases). Trimming cost V 5 bases and J 0 bases, with 8 bases left between them. Germline V CDR1 and CDR2: SGHKS, YYEKEE (reference sequence). The length of the CDR3 is 13 residues. The CDR3: CASRRDLNTEAFF. CDR3 sequence (DNA): TGTGCCAGCAGAAGGGACCTGAACACTGAAGCTTTCTTT.

This clonotype occurred many times. J is TRBJ1-1 and V is TRBV2; D is unresolved. The ends were cut back, 7 bases at V and 4 bases at J, with 19 bases in the middle. Germline CDR1 reads SNHLY; CDR2 reads FYNNEI. CDR3 length: 15 amino acids. CDR3 in amino acids: CASNRSPLGFTEAFF. Written as DNA, the CDR3 is TGTGCCAGCAATCGATCACCCCTGGGGTTCACTGAAGCTTTCTTT.

This clonotype occurred many times. The chain couples TRBV6-6 to TRBJ1-1, with D possibly TRBD1 on 5 matching bases. In germline, CDR1 is MNHNY, CDR2 SVGAGI (reference sequence). CDR3 length equals 14 residues. Trimming removed 6 bases from V and 5 bases from J, with 16 bases in between. The CDR3 is CASSLAGGGTEAFF. CDR3 nucleotides: TGTGCCAGCAGCCTCGCCGGGGGGGGGACTGAAGCTTTCTTT.

This sequence joins TRBV5-1 and TRBJ2-3; D ambiguous. Germline loops: CDR1 SGHRS, CDR2 YFSETQ. The V end lost 1 base, the J end lost 2 bases, and 8 bases lay between the germline ends. The CDR3 runs 14 residues. CDR3 in DNA: TGCGCCAGCAGCTTGATTCAGATCACAGATACGCAGTATTTT. This gives the protein CASSLIQITDTQYF.

This clonotype was detected many times. V usage is TRBV4-2 and J usage is TRBJ2-1; 10 bases map to TRBD2. CDR1 LGHNA and CDR2 YNFKEQ come from the germline V gene. Trimming cost V 1 base and J 9 bases; bases outside gene matches: 6. The CDR3 loop spans 15 amino acids. The CDR3 region is CASSQGAGGPIEQFF. In DNA, the CDR3 is TGTGCCAGCAGCCAAGGAGCGGGGGGGCCGATTGAGCAGTTCTTC.

This clonotype was seen repeatedly, ten times or more. The chain recombines TRBV3-1 with TRBJ1-1; a possible D gene is TRBD1 (6 bases). The length of the CDR3 is 17 residues. Trimming removed 4 bases at V and 2 bases at J, with 20 bases between. Germline V CDR1 and CDR2: LGHDT, YNNKEL (reference sequence). The CDR3 DNA reads TGTGCCAGCAGCCGGGCTTTATTACGGGGGCTCAACACTGAAGCTTTCTTT. Amino acids: CASSRALLRGLNTEAFF.

This clonotype was seen a handful of times. The genes are TRBV10-1 and TRBJ2-6; no firm D call. Trimming removed 6 bases at V and 0 bases at J, with 9 bases between. Per germline, CDR1 WNHNN and CDR2 SYGVQD (reference sequence). CDR3 size: 15 residues. The CDR3: CASRKPSSGANVLTF. The CDR3, as DNA: TGCGCCAGCAGGAAACCTAGCTCTGGGGCCAACGTCCTGACTTTC.

This clonotype turned up a few times. The chain uses TRBV9 and TRBJ1-2; D not resolved. V lost 2 bases to trimming and J lost 0 bases, with 8 bases between them. The CDR3 consists of 14 residues. The germline CDR1 and CDR2 sequences are SGDLS and YYNGEE. The CDR3 here is CASSVASSNYGYTF. The CDR3 nucleotides read TGTGCCAGCAGCGTGGCGTCTTCTAACTATGGCTACACCTTC.

This clonotype was counted many times. The DNA of the CDR3 is TGTGCCAGCAGCCTTGTCTCCTTGGTAGAGACCCAGTACTTC. Translated: CASSLVSLVETQYF. The rearrangement uses TRBV6-2 or TRBV6-3 and TRBJ2-5; D not certain. Germline V gene sequence: CDR1 MNHEY, CDR2 SVGEGT. Trimming took off 6 bases at V and 4 bases at J, with 15 bases between the two ends. This CDR3 is 14 amino acids long.

The chain joins TRBV13 to TRBJ1-1; perhaps TRBD1 as D (5 bases). V was cut by 5 bases and J by 11 bases, with 15 bases left in between. CDR1 and CDR2 from the germline V gene are PRHDT and FYEKMQ (reference sequence). The CDR3 has 12 residues. The CDR3 sequence is CASSPRTIFAFF. CDR3 DNA: TGTGCCAGCAGCCCCCGGACAATCTTTGCTTTCTTT.

This clonotype was seen repeatedly, ten times or more. V is TRBV5-3 and J is TRBJ2-1, with 7 bases lining up with TRBD2. TRBV5-3 is an open reading frame whose function is uncertain. V was pared by 7 bases and J by 2 bases, with 12 bases of the junction left unmatched. This CDR3 is 16 amino acids long. In DNA, the CDR3 is TGTGCCAGACATACGGAGCGGGACCCCACCTACAATGAGCAGTTCTTC. Its translation is CARHTERDPTYNEQFF.

This clonotype was seen more than once but under ten times. The chain has TRBV5-1 and TRBJ2-7, with 11 bases aligning to TRBD1. With 3 bases clipped from V and 3 bases from J, the junction kept 2 bases outside the gene matches. CDR1 is SGHRS and CDR2 is YFSETQ in the germline V gene. This CDR3 has 14 residues. CDR3 region: CASSWDRGIYEQYF. The DNA of the CDR3 is TGCGCCAGCAGCTGGGACAGGGGGATCTACGAGCAGTACTTC. Combining the CDR3 with reference TRBV5-1 and TRBJ2-7 gives the whole variable domain KAGVTQTPRYLIKTRGQQVTLSCSPISGHRSVSWYQQTPGQGLQFLFEYFSETQRNKGNFPGRFSGRQFSNSRSEMNVSTLELGDSALYLCASSWDRGIYEQYFGPGTRLTVT.

This clonotype was recorded a few times. The gene calls are TRBV19 and TRBJ2-3; no definite D call. Germline V lookup: CDR1 LNHDA, CDR2 SQIVND (reference sequence). The CDR3 sequence is 15 residues long. V was cut by 4 bases and J by 5 bases, with 16 bases left in between. In DNA form, the CDR3 reads TGTGCCAGTAGTAGCCCGGATCGGGCGGTAGATACGCAGTATTTT. It codes for CASSSPDRAVDTQYF.

This chain joins TRBV5-6 and TRBJ1-6, with D unclear. V gave up 2 bases and J gave up 4 bases, with 16 bases separating them. The CDR3 runs 17 residues. From germline, CDR1 is SGHDT and CDR2 YYEEEE. CDR3 in DNA: TGTGCCAGCAGCTTTCTCGGGAACCTAGTTTATAATTCACCCCTCCACTTT. Encoded protein: CASSFLGNLVYNSPLHF. Full variable domain (remainder filled in from reference TRBV5-6 and TRBJ1-6): DAGVTQSPTHLIKTRGQQVTLRCSPKSGHDTVSWYQQALGQGPQFIFQYYEEEERQRGNFPDRFSGHQFPNYSSELNVNALLLGDSALYLCASSFLGNLVYNSPLHFGNGTRLTVT.

The chain combines TRBV18 with TRBJ2-1; 16 bases are a match to TRBD2. V dropped 6 bases and J dropped 9; count of bases not matched to a gene: 5. The CDR3 is 15 residues long. Germline V CDR1 and CDR2: KGHSH, LQKENI. The CDR3 loop is CASSSGLAGGPEQFF. The CDR3 DNA follows: TGTGCCAGCTCGTCGGGACTAGCGGGGGGGCCTGAGCAGTTCTTC.

This rearrangement joins TRBV9 to TRBJ2-3, with 7 bases matching TRBD2. J gave up 0 bases and V 0 bases, and 1 base lay outside the gene matches. CDR3 size: 15 residues. The germline V gene encodes CDR1 SGDLS and CDR2 YYNGEE. The CDR3 reads CASSVASGSTDTQYF. CDR3 sequence (DNA): TGTGCCAGCAGCGTAGCTAGCGGTAGCACAGATACGCAGTATTTT.

Many counts were recorded for this clonotype. The CDR3 DNA sequence: TGTGCCATTGAGTTTGGGCAGTTTAGCAATCAGCCCCAGCATTTT. As protein: CAIEFGQFSNQPQHF. The V call is TRBV6-1, the J call TRBJ1-5, with D unclear. The CDR3 has 15 amino acids. Germline-derived CDR1 and CDR2 are MNHNS and SASEGT. Deletions cut 10 bases from V and 0 bases from J, with 16 bases between.

The chain recombines TRBV4-2 with TRBJ1-3; no reliable D call. This CDR3 contains 16 residues. The germline V gene has CDR1 LGHNA and CDR2 YNFKEQ. V gave up 0 bases and J gave up 2 bases, with 11 bases separating them. The CDR3 here is CASSQDHANPGNTIYF. CDR3 DNA sequence: TGTGCCAGCAGCCAAGATCACGCCAATCCTGGAAACACCATATATTTT.

This clonotype was observed a few times. The chain links TRBV7-2 to TRBJ1-5; D call uncertain. The germline V gene encodes CDR1 SGHTA and CDR2 FQGNSA. Trimming left V 4 bases short and J 4 bases short, with 11 bases between. The CDR3 consists of 14 residues. The CDR3 nucleotides are TGTGCCAGCAGCTCGCGGACGGGAAATCAGCCCCAGCATTTT. Protein product: CASSSRTGNQPQHF.

J is TRBJ2-3 and V is TRBV5-1, with no clear D. Germline V gene lookup returns CDR1 SGHRS and CDR2 YFSETQ. V lost 5 bases and J lost 3, with 7 bases in between. The CDR3 runs 12 residues. The CDR3 coding sequence is TGCGCCAGCAGGGCTGGGACAGATACGCAGTATTTT. Its translation: CASRAGTDTQYF. Full variable domain (outside the CDR3, taken from reference TRBV5-1 and TRBJ2-3): KAGVTQTPRYLIKTRGQQVTLSCSPISGHRSVSWYQQTPGQGLQFLFEYFSETQRNKGNFPGRFSGRQFSNSRSEMNVSTLELGDSALYLCASRAGTDTQYFGPGTRLTVL.

This clonotype was counted only a few times. The chain links TRBV12-3 or TRBV12-4 to TRBJ1-5; TRBD1 is a possible D gene (5 bases). Trimming left V 0 bases short and J 5 bases short, with 8 bases between. The length of the CDR3 is 14 residues. CDR3 DNA sequence: TGTGCCAGCAGTTTAGCGTCCAGGGATCAGCCCCAGCATTTT. Protein sequence: CASSLASRDQPQHF.